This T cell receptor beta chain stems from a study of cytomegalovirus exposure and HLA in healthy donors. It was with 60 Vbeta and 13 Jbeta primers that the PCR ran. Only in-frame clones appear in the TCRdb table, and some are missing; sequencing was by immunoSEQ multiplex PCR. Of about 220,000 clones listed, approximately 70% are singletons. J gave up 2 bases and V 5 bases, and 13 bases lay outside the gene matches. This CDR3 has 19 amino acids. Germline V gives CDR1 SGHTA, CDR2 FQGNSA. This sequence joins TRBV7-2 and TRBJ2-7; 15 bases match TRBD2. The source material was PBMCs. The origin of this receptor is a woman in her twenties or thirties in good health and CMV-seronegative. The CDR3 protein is CASSEPRTSGGGWPYEQYF. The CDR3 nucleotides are TGTGCCAGCAGCGAACCACGGACTAGCGGGGGGGGATGGCCCTACGAGCAGTACTTC. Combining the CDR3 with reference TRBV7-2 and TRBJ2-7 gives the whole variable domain GAGVSQSPSNKVTEKGKDVELRCDPISGHTALYWYRQSLGQGLEFLIYFQGNSAPDKSGLPSDRFSAERTGGSVSTLTIQRTQQEDSAVYLCASSEPRTSGGGWPYEQYFGPGTRLTVT.